One T cell receptor beta chain is described in this entry. These data belong to a study of PD-L1 blockade in urothelial cancer. Study in general: Treatment start was followed by blood analysis at 3 weeks (second dose) and again at 6 weeks.

Germline CDR1 is SGHRS and CDR2 is YFSETQ. The CDR3 extends over 12 amino acids. Between the trimmed V and J ends, which lost 0 bases and 4 bases, there was a span of 4 bases. Time point specified: pretreatment peripheral blood. Sample contribution per patient ranged from 1 to 8, covering pretreatment and on-treatment. Synthetic TCR analog templates were added to each PCR reaction. This table comes from immunoSEQ multiplex PCR, and its TCRdb copy is limited to in-frame clones, with some not included. The repertoire holds 70,000 to 75,000 clones, with about four fifths as singletons. V usage is TRBV5-1 and J usage is TRBJ2-5; D is uncertain. This sequence originates from a woman aged 70-85 years with urothelial cancer. The material sequenced was PBMCs, taken around atezolizumab (anti-PD-L1) treatment. CDR3 nucleotides: TGCGCCAGCAGCTTGGGTAGAGAGACCCAGTACTTC. This codes for CASSLGRETQYF.